This is a list of T cell receptor beta chains from one sample in a study of kidney transplant recipient with SARS-CoV-2 infection. One entry per CDR3 protein, called by TCRdb with MiXCR from the reads. Here the sample spans approximately 250,000 distinct CDR3 sequences, 25% to 30% being singletons. The sequencing used a blood sample, collected at baseline and on day 111 from a kidney transplant recipient. These receptors were obtained from a male patient in his thirties who had COVID-19 and was a kidney transplant recipient. A share of the T cells may be of graft donor origin. CDR3s include the opening cysteine and the closing phenylalanine or tryptophan. Fields, in order: CDR3 protein, CDR3 DNA, D gene, clone size, J gene, V gene. The D gene is left open where the match is weak. Expanded clones get a size class; other rows say once, few or many, or leave the size out.

CSAVLNTEAFF TGCAGTGCCGTTTTGAACACTGAAGCTTTCTTT NA many TRBJ1-1 TRBV20-1
CASSEVQGETQYF TGTGCCAGCAGTGAAGTTCAGGGAGAGACCCAGTACTTC NA many TRBJ2-5 TRBV6-1
CASSLRNGEQFF TGTGCCAGCAGCCTTCGGAACGGGGAGCAGTTCTTC NA many TRBJ2-1 TRBV13
CASSPSDPISIRTEAFF TGTGCCAGCAGCCCAAGCGATCCCATTTCAATTCGCACTGAAGCTTTCTTT NA NA TRBJ1-1 TRBV3-1
CASTTDYLVSYEQYF TGCGCCAGCACCACGGACTACCTAGTCTCCTACGAGCAGTACTTC NA many TRBJ2-7 TRBV5-1
CAISDSISGANVLTF TGTGCCATCAGTGACAGTATCTCTGGGGCCAACGTCCTGACTTTC NA many TRBJ2-6 TRBV10-3
CASDAGYSRKTYGYTF TGTGCCAGCGACGCTGGGTACTCAAGAAAGACCTATGGCTACACCTTC NA many TRBJ1-2 TRBV9
CASSEPDRAYEQYF TGCGCCAGCAGTGAACCCGACAGGGCCTACGAGCAGTACTTC TRBD1 many TRBJ2-7 TRBV10-2
CASTSPTTGNTIYF TGTGCCAGCACCTCCCCGACAACTGGAAACACCATATATTTT NA many TRBJ1-3 TRBV7-2
CASSLEVEETQYF TGCGCCAGCAGCTTGGAGGTAGAGGAGACCCAGTACTTC NA NA TRBJ2-5 TRBV5-1
CTSSLYVGTGGNEQFF TGTACCAGCAGCTTGTACGTCGGGACAGGCGGGAATGAGCAGTTCTTC TRBD1 NA TRBJ2-1 TRBV5-4
CASSPSGGTLTDTRYF TGTGCCAGCAGCCCCTCTGGCGGGACACTCACAGATACGCGGTATTTT NA NA TRBJ2-3 TRBV3-1
CAISESGAGGVYNEQFF TGTGCCATCAGTGAATCAGGGGCAGGAGGGGTTTACAATGAGCAGTTCTTC NA NA TRBJ2-1 TRBV10-3
CASSSDPYSNQPQHF TGTGCCAGCAGCTCGGACCCTTATAGCAATCAGCCCCAGCATTTT NA many TRBJ1-5 TRBV11-2
CASSSHGTLRKTYGYTF TGTGCCAGCAGCTCCCACGGCACCCTTCGAAAGACCTATGGCTACACCTTC NA many TRBJ1-2 TRBV3-1
CASRSSYEQYF TGTGCCAGCAGATCTTCCTACGAGCAGTACTTC NA many TRBJ2-7 TRBV2
CATSDWVNTGELFF TGTGCCACCAGTGATTGGGTTAACACCGGGGAGCTGTTTTTT NA many TRBJ2-2 TRBV24-1
CSANTGTPNTGELFF TGCAGTGCTAATACCGGGACACCGAACACCGGGGAGCTGTTTTTT NA many TRBJ2-2 TRBV20-1
CSARHPGTSRDTQYF TGCAGTGCTAGACATCCCGGGACCAGCAGGGATACGCAGTATTTT NA NA TRBJ2-3 TRBV20-1
CASGSTYEQYF TGTGCCAGCGGGTCCACCTACGAGCAGTACTTC NA many TRBJ2-7 TRBV2
CAWFWGRYRKTYGYTF TGTGCCTGGTTCTGGGGGCGTTATAGAAAGACCTATGGCTACACCTTC NA NA TRBJ1-2 TRBV30
CASSPTGGDNEQFF TGTGCCAGCAGCCCGACCGGGGGGGACAATGAGCAGTTCTTC TRBD2 many TRBJ2-1 TRBV3-1
CASSLARGGSGNYGYTF TGTGCCAGCAGCTTAGCGAGAGGGGGCTCGGGTAACTATGGCTACACCTTC TRBD1 many TRBJ1-2 TRBV7-8
CASSLTSAPHQPQHF TGTGCCAGCAGTTTAACCTCCGCCCCCCATCAGCCCCAGCATTTT NA many TRBJ1-5 TRBV28
CASNGMDQPQHF TGTGCCAGCAACGGGATGGATCAGCCCCAGCATTTT NA many TRBJ1-5 TRBV6-6
CASSGGVEQFF TGTGCCAGCAGCGGAGGGGTTGAGCAGTTCTTC NA few TRBJ2-1 TRBV7-9
CSARGGGREARGSYNEQFF TGCAGTGCTAGGGGTGGCGGGAGAGAGGCGAGGGGCTCCTACAATGAGCAGTTCTTC TRBD2 many TRBJ2-1 TRBV20-1
CASNPGGLWGYTF TGTGCCAGTAACCCAGGGGGCCTTTGGGGCTACACCTTC TRBD1 many TRBJ1-2 TRBV19
CASSGMGTNRKTYGYTF TGTGCCAGTAGTGGCATGGGGACAAATCGAAAGACCTATGGCTACACCTTC NA many TRBJ1-2 TRBV19
CASSAQLPISGLTGELFF TGTGCCAGCAGCGCGCAACTTCCCATTTCAGGCTTGACCGGGGAGCTGTTTTTT NA many TRBJ2-2 TRBV3-1
CASSQELGGLSNEKFF TGTGCCAGCAGCCAAGAATTAGGAGGACTTTCTAATGAGAAGTTCTTC NA NA TRBJ2-1 TRBV3-1
CASARSVSRKTYGYTF TGTGCCAGCGCGAGGTCTGTCTCGCGAAAGACCTATGGCTACACCTTC NA many TRBJ1-2 TRBV5-5
CASSRTSGSYSEQFF TGTGCCAGCAGCAGAACTAGCGGGAGTTACTCTGAGCAGTTCTTC TRBD2 NA TRBJ2-1 TRBV7-6
CASSLDGANVLTF TGTGCCAGCAGTTTAGATGGGGCCAACGTCCTGACTTTC NA NA TRBJ2-6 TRBV28
CASSQKLRPRKTYGYTF TGTGCCAGCAGTCAGAAATTACGCCCTAGAAAGACCTATGGCTACACCTTC NA NA TRBJ1-2 TRBV6-8
CASSQGANSGNTIYF TGTGCCAGCAGCCAAGGGGCCAACTCTGGAAACACCATATATTTT NA many TRBJ1-3 TRBV3-1
CASSHRTEELFF TGTGCCAGCAGCCACCGGACAGAGGAGCTGTTTTTT NA many TRBJ2-2 TRBV11-2
CASSGGKNSGANVLTF TGTGCCAGCAGTGGGGGTAAAAACTCTGGGGCCAACGTCCTGACTTTC NA many TRBJ2-6 TRBV2
CASSLTGFGSGNTIYF TGTGCCAGCAGCCTGACAGGGTTCGGATCTGGAAACACCATATATTTT TRBD1 many TRBJ1-3 TRBV5-8
CDSSDRVTPRKTYGYTF TGTGACAGCAGCGATCGCGTCACCCCTCGAAAGACCTATGGCTACACCTTC NA NA TRBJ1-2 TRBV3-1
CASSLNSGGFYEQYF TGTGCCAGCAGCCTCAATTCCGGGGGATTTTACGAGCAGTACTTC NA many TRBJ2-7 TRBV7-9
CSAGGGKAEQYF TGCAGTGCGGGGGGGGGGAAGGCCGAGCAGTACTTC TRBD2 many TRBJ2-7 TRBV20-1
CASSPPQRAAYEQYF TGTGCCAGCAGTCCCCCCCAGCGGGCCGCCTACGAGCAGTACTTC NA many TRBJ2-7 TRBV27
CASSPMVDLDTQYF TGCGCCAGCAGCCCGATGGTTGACCTGGATACGCAGTATTTT NA few TRBJ2-3 TRBV5-1
CAGSLGRTSGSTDTQYF TGTGCCGGCAGCTTAGGGAGGACTAGCGGGAGCACAGATACGCAGTATTTT TRBD2 NA TRBJ2-3 TRBV7-2
CAAWGGTSGSSYEQYF TGTGCCGCGTGGGGGGGCACTAGCGGGAGCTCCTACGAGCAGTACTTC TRBD2 many TRBJ2-7 TRBV10-3
CASSPPSGVSYNEQFF TGTGCCAGCTCACCACCGAGCGGGGTGTCCTACAATGAGCAGTTCTTC TRBD2 NA TRBJ2-1 TRBV18
CASSRYEDARKTYGYTF TGTGCCAGCAGCCGCTACGAAGACGCTCGAAAGACCTATGGCTACACCTTC NA NA TRBJ1-2 TRBV7-3
CASGFLTLQGKTYGYTF TGTGCTAGTGGTTTTTTGACTTTGCAGGGAAAGACCTATGGCTACACCTTC NA many TRBJ1-2 TRBV12-5
CATSDSSKGGDEQYF TGTGCCACCAGTGATTCGAGCAAAGGAGGGGACGAGCAGTACTTC NA many TRBJ2-7 TRBV24-1
CAWTPLSMLNEQYF TGTGCCTGGACCCCCCTAAGTATGCTTAACGAGCAGTACTTC NA many TRBJ2-7 TRBV30
CASSPRTSGGQETQYF TGTGCCAGCAGTCCAAGGACTAGCGGGGGACAAGAGACCCAGTACTTC TRBD2 NA TRBJ2-5 TRBV12-3/TRBV12-4
CASSLDADTQYF TGTGCCAGCAGCTTAGATGCAGATACGCAGTATTTT NA NA TRBJ2-3 TRBV7-9
CASSCRDESRKTYGYTF TGTGCCAGCAGCTGCCGTGATGAATCTCGAAAGACCTATGGCTACACCTTC NA few TRBJ1-2 TRBV7-6
CASRTGRTPRETYGYTF TGTGCAAGTCGCACAGGGAGGACTCCACGAGAGACCTATGGCTACACCTTC NA NA TRBJ1-2 TRBV12-2
CASSLGGQGDSPLHF TGTGCCAGCAGCTTAGGGGGACAGGGGGATTCACCCCTCCACTTT TRBD1 many TRBJ1-6 TRBV7-9
CASSIAGPGTDTQYF TGTGCCAGCAGCATAGCAGGGCCGGGAACAGATACGCAGTATTTT NA NA TRBJ2-3 TRBV5-4
CSVYAGMANTEAFF TGCAGCGTTTATGCAGGGATGGCGAACACTGAAGCTTTCTTT NA many TRBJ1-1 TRBV29-1
CASSLFRGRDTQYF TGTGCCAGCAGTTTATTCAGGGGTCGGGATACGCAGTATTTT NA many TRBJ2-3 TRBV12-3/TRBV12-4